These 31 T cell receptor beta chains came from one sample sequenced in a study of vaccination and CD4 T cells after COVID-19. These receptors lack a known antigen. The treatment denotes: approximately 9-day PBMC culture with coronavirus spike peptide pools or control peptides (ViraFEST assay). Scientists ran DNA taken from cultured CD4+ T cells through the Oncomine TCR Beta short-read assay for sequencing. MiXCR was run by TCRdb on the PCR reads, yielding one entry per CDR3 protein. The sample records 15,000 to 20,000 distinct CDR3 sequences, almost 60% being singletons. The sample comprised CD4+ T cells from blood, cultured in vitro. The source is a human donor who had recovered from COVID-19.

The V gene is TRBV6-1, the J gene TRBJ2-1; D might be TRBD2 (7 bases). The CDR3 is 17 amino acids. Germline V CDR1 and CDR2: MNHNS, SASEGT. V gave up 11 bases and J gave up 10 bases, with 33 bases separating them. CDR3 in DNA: TGTGCCCCGGGGGGAACGGGGGGCGCTGAAATAGAAGGGGAGCAGTTCTTC. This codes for CAPGGTGGAEIEGEQFF.

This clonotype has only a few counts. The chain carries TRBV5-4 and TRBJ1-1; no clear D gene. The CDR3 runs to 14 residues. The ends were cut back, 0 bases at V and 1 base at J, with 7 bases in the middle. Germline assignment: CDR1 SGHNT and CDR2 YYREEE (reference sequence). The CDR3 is CASSLGLTNTEAFF. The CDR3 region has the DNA TGTGCCAGCAGCTTGGGTCTAACGAACACTGAAGCTTTCTTT.

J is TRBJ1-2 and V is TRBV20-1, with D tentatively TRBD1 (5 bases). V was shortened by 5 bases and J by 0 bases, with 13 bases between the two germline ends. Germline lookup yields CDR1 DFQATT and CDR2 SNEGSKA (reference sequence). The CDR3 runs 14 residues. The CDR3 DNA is TGCAGTGCTGGGAAGGACACTACTAACTATGGCTACACCTTC. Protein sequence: CSAGKDTTNYGYTF.

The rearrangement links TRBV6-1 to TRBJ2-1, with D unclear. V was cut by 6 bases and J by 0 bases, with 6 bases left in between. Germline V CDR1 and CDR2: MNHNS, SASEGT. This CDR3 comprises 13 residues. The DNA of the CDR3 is TGTGCCAGCAGAACCAGCTCCTACAATGAGCAGTTCTTC. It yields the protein CASRTSSYNEQFF.

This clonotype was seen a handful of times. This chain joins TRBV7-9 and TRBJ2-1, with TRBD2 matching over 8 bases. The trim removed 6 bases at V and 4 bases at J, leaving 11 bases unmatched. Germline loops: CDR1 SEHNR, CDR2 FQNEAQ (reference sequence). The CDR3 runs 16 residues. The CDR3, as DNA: TGTGCCAGCAGTTCCACAATGGGGACTAGGTACAATGAGCAGTTCTTC. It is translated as CASSSTMGTRYNEQFF.

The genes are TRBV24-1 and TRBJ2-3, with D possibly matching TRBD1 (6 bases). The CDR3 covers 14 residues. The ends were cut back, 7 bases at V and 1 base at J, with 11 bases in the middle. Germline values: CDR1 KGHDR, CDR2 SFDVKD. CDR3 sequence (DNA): TGTGCCACCAGCGCTAGACAGGGCACAGATACGCAGTATTTT. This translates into CATSARQGTDTQYF.

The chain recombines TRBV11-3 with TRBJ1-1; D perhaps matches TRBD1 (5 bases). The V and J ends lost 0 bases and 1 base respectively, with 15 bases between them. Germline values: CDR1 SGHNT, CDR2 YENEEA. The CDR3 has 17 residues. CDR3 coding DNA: TGTGCCAGCAGCTTAGATAGGTGGTCCGGGACGAACACTGAAGCTTTCTTT. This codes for CASSLDRWSGTNTEAFF.

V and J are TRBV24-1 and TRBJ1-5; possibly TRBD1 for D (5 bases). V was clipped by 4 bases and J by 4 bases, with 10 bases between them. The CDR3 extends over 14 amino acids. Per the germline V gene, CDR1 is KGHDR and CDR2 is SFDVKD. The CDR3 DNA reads TGTGCCACCAGTGACGCAGGGCGGAATCAGCCCCAGCATTTT. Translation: CATSDAGRNQPQHF.

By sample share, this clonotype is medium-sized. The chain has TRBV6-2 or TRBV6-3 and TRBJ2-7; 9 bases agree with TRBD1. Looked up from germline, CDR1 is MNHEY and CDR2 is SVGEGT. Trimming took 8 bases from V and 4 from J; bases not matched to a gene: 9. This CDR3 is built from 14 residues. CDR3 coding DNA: TGTGCCAGCGCTAAGACGACAGGGGGGTACGAGCAGTACTTC. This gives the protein CASAKTTGGYEQYF.

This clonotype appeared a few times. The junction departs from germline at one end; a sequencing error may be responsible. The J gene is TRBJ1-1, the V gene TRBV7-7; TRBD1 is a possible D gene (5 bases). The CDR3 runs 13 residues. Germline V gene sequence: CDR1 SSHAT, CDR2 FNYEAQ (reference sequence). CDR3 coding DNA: TGTGCTAGCAGCCAACAGGCCGGGACTGAAGCTTTCTTT. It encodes CASSQQAGTEAFF.

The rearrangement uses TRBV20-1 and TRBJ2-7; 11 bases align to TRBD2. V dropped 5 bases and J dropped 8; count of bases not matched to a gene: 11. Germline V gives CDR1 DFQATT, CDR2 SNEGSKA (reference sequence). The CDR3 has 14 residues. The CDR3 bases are TGCAGTGCTGGGCCCGACGGGACTAGCGGAAAGCAGTACTTC. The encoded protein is CSAGPDGTSGKQYF.

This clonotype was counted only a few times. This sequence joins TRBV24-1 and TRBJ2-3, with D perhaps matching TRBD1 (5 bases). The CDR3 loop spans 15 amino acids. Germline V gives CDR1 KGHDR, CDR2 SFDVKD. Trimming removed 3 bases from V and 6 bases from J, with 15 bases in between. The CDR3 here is CATSDPLGPGDTQYF. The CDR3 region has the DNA TGTGCCACCAGTGATCCCCTGGGCCCAGGGGATACGCAGTATTTT.

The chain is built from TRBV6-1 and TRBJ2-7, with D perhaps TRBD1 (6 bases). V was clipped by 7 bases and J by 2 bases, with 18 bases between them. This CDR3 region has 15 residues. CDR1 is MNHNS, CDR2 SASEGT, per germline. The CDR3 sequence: CASIFSPTGTYEQYF. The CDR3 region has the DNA TGTGCCAGCATATTTTCCCCCACAGGGACCTACGAGCAGTACTTC.

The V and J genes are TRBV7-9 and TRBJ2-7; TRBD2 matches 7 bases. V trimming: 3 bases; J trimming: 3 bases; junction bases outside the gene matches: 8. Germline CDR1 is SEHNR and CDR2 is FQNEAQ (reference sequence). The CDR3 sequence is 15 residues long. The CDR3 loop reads CASSLTGGGGYEQYF. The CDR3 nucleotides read TGTGCCAGCAGCTTGACGGGAGGAGGCGGCTACGAGCAGTACTTC.

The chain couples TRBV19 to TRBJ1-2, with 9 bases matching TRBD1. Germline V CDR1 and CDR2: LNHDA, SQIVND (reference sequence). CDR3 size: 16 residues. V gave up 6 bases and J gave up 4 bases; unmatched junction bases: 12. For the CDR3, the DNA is TGTGCCAGTAGACCATTCCGGGACAGGGCCTTCTATGGCTACACCTTC. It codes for CASRPFRDRAFYGYTF.

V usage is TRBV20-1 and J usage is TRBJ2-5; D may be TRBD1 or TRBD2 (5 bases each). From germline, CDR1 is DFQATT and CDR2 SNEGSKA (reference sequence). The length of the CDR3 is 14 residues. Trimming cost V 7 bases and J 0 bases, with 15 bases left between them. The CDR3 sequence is CSGWDGGYQETQYF. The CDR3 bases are TGCAGTGGGTGGGATGGGGGTTACCAAGAGACCCAGTACTTC.

In DNA, the CDR3 is TGTGCCAGCAGCCGAGGGGTAGGGCAGGGGTACGAGCAGTACTTC. It encodes CASSRGVGQGYEQYF. The chain is built from TRBV4-2 and TRBJ2-7, with D possibly matching TRBD1 (6 bases). V lost 4 bases and J 4 bases, leaving 17 bases between the germline ends. The germline CDR1 and CDR2 sequences are LGHNA and YNFKEQ. The CDR3 totals 15 residues.

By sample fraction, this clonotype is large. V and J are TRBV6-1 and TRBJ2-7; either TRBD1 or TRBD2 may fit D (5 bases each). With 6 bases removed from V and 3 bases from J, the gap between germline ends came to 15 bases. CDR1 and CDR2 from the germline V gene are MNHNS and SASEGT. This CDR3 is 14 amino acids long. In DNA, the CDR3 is TGTGCCAGCAGCCTTGGGGGAGCTTTCTACGAGCAGTACTTC. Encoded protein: CASSLGGAFYEQYF.

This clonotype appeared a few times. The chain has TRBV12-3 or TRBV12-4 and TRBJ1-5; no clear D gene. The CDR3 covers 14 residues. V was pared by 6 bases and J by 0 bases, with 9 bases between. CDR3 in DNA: TGTGCCAGCAGCCTAGACCATAGCAATCAGCCCCAGCATTTT. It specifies CASSLDHSNQPQHF.

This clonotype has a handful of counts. The CDR3 here is CAIGGGNEQFF. CDR3 nucleotide sequence: TGTGCCATCGGGGGAGGCAATGAGCAGTTCTTC. The chain has TRBV10-3 and TRBJ2-1; D is perhaps TRBD2 (6 bases). Germline-derived CDR1 and CDR2 are ENHRY and SYGVKD. This CDR3 region has 11 residues. Trimming removed 8 bases from V and 6 bases from J, with 8 bases in between.

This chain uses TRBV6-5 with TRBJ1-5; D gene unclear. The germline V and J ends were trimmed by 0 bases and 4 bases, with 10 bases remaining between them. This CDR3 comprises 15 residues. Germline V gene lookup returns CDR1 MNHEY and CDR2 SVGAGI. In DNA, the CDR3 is TGTGCCAGCAGTTACTCGCTGGCAGCAAATCAGCCCCAGCATTTT. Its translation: CASSYSLAANQPQHF.

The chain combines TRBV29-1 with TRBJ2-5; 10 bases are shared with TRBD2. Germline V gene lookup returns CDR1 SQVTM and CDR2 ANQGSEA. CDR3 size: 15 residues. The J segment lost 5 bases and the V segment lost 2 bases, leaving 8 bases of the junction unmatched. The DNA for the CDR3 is TGCAGCGTTGAACTAGCGGGGGCCCTAGGGGAGACCCAGTACTTC. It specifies CSVELAGALGETQYF.

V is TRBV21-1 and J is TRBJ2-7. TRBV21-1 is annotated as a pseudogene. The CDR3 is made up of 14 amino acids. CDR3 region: CASSKAGSSYEQYF. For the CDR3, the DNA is TGTGCCAGCAGCAAAGCTGGCAGCTCCTACGAGCAGTACTTC.

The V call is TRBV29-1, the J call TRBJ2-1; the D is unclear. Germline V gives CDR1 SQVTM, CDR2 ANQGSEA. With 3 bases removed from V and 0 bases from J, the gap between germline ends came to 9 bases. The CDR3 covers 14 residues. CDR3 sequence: CSVETWDSYNEQFF. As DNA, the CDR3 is TGCAGCGTTGAGACGTGGGACTCCTACAATGAGCAGTTCTTC.

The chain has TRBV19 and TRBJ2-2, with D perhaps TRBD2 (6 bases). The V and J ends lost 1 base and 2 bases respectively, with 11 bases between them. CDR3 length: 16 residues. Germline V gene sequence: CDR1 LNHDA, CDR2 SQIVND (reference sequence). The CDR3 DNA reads TGTGCCAGTAGTATAGTCGGAGGGACCAACACCGGGGAGCTGTTTTTT. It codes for CASSIVGGTNTGELFF.

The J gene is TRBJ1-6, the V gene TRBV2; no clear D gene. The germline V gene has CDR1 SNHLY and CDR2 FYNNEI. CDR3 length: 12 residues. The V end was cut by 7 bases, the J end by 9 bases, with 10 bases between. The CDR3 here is CASTFEGSPLHF. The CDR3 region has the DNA TGTGCCAGCACCTTTGAAGGTTCACCCCTCCACTTT. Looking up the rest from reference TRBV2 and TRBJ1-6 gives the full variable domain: EPEVTQTPSHQVTQMGQEVILRCVPISNHLYFYWYRQILGQKVEFLVSFYNNEISEKSEIFDDQFSVERPDGSNFTLKIRSTKLEDSAMYFCASTFEGSPLHFGNGTRLTVT.

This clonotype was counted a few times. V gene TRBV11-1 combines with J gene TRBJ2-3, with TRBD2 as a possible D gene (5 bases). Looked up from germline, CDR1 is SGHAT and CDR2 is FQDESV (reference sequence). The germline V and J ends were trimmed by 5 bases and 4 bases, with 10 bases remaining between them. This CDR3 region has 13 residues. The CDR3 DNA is TGTGCCAGCAGCCCTAGCCTAGCAGATACGCAGTATTTT. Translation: CASSPSLADTQYF. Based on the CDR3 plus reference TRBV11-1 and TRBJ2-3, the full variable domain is EAEVAQSPRYKITEKSQAVAFWCDPISGHATLYWYRQILGQGPELLVQFQDESVVDDSQLPKDRFSAERLKGVDSTLKIQPAELGDSAMYLCASSPSLADTQYFGPGTRLTVL.

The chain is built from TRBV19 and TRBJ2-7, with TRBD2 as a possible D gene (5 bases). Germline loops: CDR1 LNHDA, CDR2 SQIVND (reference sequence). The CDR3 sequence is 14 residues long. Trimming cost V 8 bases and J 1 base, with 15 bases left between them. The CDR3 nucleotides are TGTGCCAGTCGACACAGCGGTACTTCCTACGAGCAGTACTTC. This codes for CASRHSGTSYEQYF.

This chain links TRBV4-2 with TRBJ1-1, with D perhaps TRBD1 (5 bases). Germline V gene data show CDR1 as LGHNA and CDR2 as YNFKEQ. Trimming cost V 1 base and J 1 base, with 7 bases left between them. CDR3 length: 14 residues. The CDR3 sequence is CASSQVGGNTEAFF. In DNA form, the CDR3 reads TGTGCCAGCAGCCAAGTTGGGGGGAACACTGAAGCTTTCTTT.

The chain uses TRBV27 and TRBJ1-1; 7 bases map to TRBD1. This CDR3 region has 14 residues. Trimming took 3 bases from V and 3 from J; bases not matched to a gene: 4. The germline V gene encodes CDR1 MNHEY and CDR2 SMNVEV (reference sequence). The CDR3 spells CASSFYGTDTEAFF. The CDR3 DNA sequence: TGTGCCAGCAGTTTCTACGGGACAGACACTGAAGCTTTCTTT.

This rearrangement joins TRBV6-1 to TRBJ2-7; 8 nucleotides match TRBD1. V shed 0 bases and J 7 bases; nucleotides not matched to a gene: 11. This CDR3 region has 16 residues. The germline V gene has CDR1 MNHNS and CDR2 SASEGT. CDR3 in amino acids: CASSEARSDRVGEQYF. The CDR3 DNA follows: TGTGCCAGCAGTGAAGCTCGATCGGACAGGGTCGGGGAGCAGTACTTC.